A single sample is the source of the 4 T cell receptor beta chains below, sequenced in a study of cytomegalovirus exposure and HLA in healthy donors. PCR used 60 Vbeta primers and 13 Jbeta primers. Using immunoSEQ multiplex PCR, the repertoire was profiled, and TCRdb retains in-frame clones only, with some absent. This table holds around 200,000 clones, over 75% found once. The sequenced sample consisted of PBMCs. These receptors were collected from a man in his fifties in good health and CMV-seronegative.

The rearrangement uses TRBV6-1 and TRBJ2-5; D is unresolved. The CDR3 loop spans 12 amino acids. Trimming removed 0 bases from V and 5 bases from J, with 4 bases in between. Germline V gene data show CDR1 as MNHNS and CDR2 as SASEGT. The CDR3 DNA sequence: TGTGCCAGCAGTGAAGCGAGGGAGACCCAGTACTTC. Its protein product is CASSEARETQYF.

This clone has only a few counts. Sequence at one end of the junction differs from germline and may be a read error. CDR3 sequence: CAPWGGVPINRPQHF. Here the CDR3 DNA reads TGTGCCCCCTGGGGGGGGGTCCCTATCAATCGGCCCCAGCATTTT. This chain uses TRBV6-1 with TRBJ1-5; D perhaps matches TRBD1 (5 bases). CDR1 is MNHNS and CDR2 is SASEGT in the germline V gene. This CDR3 is built from 15 residues.

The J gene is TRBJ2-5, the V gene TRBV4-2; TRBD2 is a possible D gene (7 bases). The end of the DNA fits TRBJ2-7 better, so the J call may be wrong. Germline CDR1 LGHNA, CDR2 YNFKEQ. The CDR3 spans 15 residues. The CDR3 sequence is CASSQARRGPYEQYF. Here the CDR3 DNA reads TGTGCCAGCAGCCAAGCGAGGCGGGGGCCCTACGAGCAGTACTTC.

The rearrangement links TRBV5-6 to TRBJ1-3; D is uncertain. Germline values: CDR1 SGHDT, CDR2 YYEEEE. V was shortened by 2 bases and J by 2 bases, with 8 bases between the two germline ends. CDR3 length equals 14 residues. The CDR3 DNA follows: TGTGCCAGCAGCTTAGAGGAAGCTGGAAACACCATATATTTT. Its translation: CASSLEEAGNTIYF. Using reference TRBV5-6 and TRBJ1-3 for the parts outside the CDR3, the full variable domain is DAGVTQSPTHLIKTRGQQVTLRCSPKSGHDTVSWYQQALGQGPQFIFQYYEEEERQRGNFPDRFSGHQFPNYSSELNVNALLLGDSALYLCASSLEEAGNTIYFGEGSWLTVV.